This TCR beta chain was documented in a study of cytomegalovirus exposure and HLA in healthy donors. The study ran its PCR with 60 Vbeta and 13 Jbeta primers. Clones were sequenced by immunoSEQ multiplex PCR, and TCRdb holds only the in-frame ones, with some missing. This sample yields some 130,000 clones, of which 70% to 85% are seen a single time; approximately 2.4% belongs to the top ten. The study, taken as a whole, reports: In vitro testing confirmed a few CMV-associated chains as specific for CMV antigens. Across HLA loci, a later analysis found differing TCR association rates, with DRB1 most and HLA-C fewest. In a later analysis, V- and J-gene trimming of beta chains associated with a DCLRE1C missense variant, replicated independently.

V was shortened by 1 base and J by 3 bases, with 5 bases between the two germline ends. The CDR3 is 12 residues long. CDR1 is SGHDT, CDR2 YYEEEE, per germline. As regards this clone: Its antigen is unidentified.

The V call is TRBV5-6, the J call TRBJ2-7; D is unresolved. The sample consisted of PBMCs. The sequence was obtained from a man aged 50-60 years in good health and CMV-seronegative. The CDR3 coding sequence is TGTGCCAGCAGCTTGTACAACTACGAGCAGTACTTC. It specifies CASSLYNYEQYF.